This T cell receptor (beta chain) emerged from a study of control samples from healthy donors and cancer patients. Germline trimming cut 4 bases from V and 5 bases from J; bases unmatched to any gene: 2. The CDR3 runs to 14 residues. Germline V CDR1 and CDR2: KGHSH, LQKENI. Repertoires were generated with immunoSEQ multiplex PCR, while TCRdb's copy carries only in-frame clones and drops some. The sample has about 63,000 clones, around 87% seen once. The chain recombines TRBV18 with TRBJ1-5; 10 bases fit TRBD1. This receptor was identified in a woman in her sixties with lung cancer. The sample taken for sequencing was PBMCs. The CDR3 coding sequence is TGTGCCAGCTCACAAGGGACAGGGGATCAGCCCCAGCATTTT. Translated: CASSQGTGDQPQHF. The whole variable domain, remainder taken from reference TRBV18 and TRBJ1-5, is NAGVMQNPRHLVRRRGQEARLRCSPMKGHSHVYWYRQLPEEGLKFMVYLQKENIIDESGMPKERFSAEFPKEGPSILRIQQVVRGDSAAYFCASSQGTGDQPQHFGDGTRLSIL.